This T cell receptor (beta chain) was captured by sequencing in a study of memory CD4+ T cells and cytomegalovirus serostatus. Regarding the study as a whole: Suggested: most of the CMV-linked TCR signature lies in CD4+ memory cells.

A remark on this clone: What it recognizes is unknown.

TCRdb's copy holds only in-frame clones and misses some; the assay was immunoSEQ multiplex PCR. The table shows about 100,000 clones, with about 80% occurring only once. Single viable CD3+CD4+CD8-CD45RO+ cells were sorted as the memory CD4+ T cells. The CDR3 runs 11 residues. CDR1 and CDR2 (germline): SNHLY, FYNNEI. V shed 3 bases and J shed 6 bases, with 5 bases lying between them. The rearrangement uses TRBV2 and TRBJ1-1; D gene ambiguous. This sequence originates from an adult in good health and CMV-seropositive. The source material was memory CD4+ T cells from blood. The CDR3 coding sequence is TGTGCCAGCAGTGAGTATGCTGAAGCTTTCTTT. It is translated as CASSEYAEAFF.